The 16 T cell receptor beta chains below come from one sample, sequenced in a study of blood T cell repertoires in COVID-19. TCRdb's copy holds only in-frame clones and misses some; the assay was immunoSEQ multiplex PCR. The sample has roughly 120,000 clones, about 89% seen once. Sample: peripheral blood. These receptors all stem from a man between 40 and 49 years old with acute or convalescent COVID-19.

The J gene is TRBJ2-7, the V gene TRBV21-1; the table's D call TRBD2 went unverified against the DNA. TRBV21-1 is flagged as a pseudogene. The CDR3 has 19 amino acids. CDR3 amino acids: CASRGDRTSGSPFSYEQYF. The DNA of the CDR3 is TGTGCCAGCAGGGGGGACCGGACTAGCGGGAGTCCTTTCTCCTACGAGCAGTACTTC.

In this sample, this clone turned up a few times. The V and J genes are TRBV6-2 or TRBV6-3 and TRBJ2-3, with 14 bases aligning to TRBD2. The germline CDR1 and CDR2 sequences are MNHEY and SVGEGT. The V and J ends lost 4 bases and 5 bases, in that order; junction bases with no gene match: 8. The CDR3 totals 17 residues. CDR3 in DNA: TGTGCCAGCAGTTTCCAGAGACTAGCGGGGGGGCTAGATACGCAGTATTTT. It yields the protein CASSFQRLAGGLDTQYF.

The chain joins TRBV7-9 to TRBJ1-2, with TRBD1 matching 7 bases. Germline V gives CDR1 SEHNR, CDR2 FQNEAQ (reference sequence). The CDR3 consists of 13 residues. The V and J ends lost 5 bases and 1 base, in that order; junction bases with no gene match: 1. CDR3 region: CASSRDSNYGYTF. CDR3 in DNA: TGTGCCAGCAGCCGGGACAGTAACTATGGCTACACCTTC.

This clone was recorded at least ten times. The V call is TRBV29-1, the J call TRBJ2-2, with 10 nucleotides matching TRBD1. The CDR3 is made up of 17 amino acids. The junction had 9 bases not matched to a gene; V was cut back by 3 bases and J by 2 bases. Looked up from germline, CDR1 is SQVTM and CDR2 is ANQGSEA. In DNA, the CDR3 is TGCAGCGTTGAGATTAGAGGGACAGGGGTCAACACCGGGGAGCTGTTTTTT. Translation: CSVEIRGTGVNTGELFF.

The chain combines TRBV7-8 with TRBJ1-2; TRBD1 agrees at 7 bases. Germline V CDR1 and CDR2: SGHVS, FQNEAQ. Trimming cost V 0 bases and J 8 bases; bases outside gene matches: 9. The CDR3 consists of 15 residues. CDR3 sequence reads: CASSLAKTGWYGYTF. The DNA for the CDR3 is TGTGCCAGCAGCTTAGCCAAGACAGGGTGGTACGGCTACACCTTC. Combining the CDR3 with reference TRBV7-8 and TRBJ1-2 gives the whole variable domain GAGVSQSPRYKVAKRGQDVALRCDPISGHVSLFWYQQALGQGPEFLTYFQNEAQLDKSGLPSDRFFAERPEGSVSTLKIQRTQQEDSAVYLCASSLAKTGWYGYTFGSGTRLTVV.

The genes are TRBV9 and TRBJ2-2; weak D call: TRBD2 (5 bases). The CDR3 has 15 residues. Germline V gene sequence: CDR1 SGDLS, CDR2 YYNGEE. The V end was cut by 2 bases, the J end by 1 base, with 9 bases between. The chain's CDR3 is CASSVRAENTGELFF. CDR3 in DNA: TGTGCCAGCAGCGTGAGGGCAGAGAACACCGGGGAGCTGTTTTTT.

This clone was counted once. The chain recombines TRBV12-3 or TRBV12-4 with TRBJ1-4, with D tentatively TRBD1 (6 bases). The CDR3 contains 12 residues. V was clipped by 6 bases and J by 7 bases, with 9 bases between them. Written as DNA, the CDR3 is TGTGCCAGCAGGGTAGGGGGTGAAAAACTGTTTTTT. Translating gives CASRVGGEKLFF.

CDR3 protein: CASSLQGAPYGYTF. The CDR3 nucleotides are TGTGCCAGCAGCTTACAGGGGGCGCCCTATGGCTACACCTTC. The V gene is TRBV5-4, the J gene TRBJ1-2; 9 bases fit TRBD1. There are 14 residues in the CDR3. Germline CDR1 reads SGHNT; CDR2 reads YYREEE (reference sequence). The V and J ends lost 2 bases and 4 bases, in that order; junction bases with no gene match: 3.

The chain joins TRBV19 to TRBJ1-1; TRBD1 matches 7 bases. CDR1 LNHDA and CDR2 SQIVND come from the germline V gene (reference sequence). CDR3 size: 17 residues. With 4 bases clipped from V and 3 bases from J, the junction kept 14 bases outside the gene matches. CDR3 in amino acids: CASSTPRQGLRDTEAFF. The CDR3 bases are TGTGCCAGTAGTACCCCTAGACAGGGCCTCAGGGACACTGAAGCTTTCTTT.

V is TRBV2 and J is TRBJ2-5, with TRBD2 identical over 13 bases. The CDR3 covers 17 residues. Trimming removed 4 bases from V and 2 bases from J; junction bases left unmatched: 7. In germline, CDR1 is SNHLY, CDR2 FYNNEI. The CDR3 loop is CASSGALAGGAQETQYF. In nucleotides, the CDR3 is TGTGCCAGCAGTGGGGCACTAGCGGGAGGGGCTCAAGAGACCCAGTACTTC.

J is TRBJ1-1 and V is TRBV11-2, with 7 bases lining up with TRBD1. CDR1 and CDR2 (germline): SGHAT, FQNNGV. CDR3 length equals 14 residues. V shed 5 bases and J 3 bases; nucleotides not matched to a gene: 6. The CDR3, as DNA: TGTGCCAGCAGCCCAGACAGGGCAGACACTGAAGCTTTCTTT. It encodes CASSPDRADTEAFF.

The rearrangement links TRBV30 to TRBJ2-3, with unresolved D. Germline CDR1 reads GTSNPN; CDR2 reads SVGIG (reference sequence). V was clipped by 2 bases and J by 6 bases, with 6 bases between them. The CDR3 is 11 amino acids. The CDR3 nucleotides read TGTGCCTGGAGTAAACTCGATACGCAGTATTTT. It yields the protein CAWSKLDTQYF.

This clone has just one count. As DNA, the CDR3 is TGTGCCAGCAGCCTAAGACAGGGGAGGAAGTATTATGGCTACACCTTC. Translated: CASSLRQGRKYYGYTF. This chain connects TRBV3-1 (or the pseudogene TRBV3-2) to TRBJ1-2; TRBD1 matches at 8 bases. V shed 4 bases and J 5 bases; nucleotides not matched to a gene: 12. This CDR3 spans 16 amino acids. CDR1 LGHDT and CDR2 YNNKEL come from the germline V gene (reference sequence).

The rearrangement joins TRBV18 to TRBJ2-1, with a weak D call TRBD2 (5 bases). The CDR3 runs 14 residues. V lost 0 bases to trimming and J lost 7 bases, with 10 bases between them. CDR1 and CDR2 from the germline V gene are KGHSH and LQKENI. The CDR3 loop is CASSPPRWENEQFF. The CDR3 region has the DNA TGTGCCAGCTCACCACCTCGCTGGGAGAATGAGCAGTTCTTC.

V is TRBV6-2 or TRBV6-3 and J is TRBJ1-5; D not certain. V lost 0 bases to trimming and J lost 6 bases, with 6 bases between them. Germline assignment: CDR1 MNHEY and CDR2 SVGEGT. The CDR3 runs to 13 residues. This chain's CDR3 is CASSYSRTQPQHF. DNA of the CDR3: TGTGCCAGCAGTTACTCCAGAACTCAGCCCCAGCATTTT.

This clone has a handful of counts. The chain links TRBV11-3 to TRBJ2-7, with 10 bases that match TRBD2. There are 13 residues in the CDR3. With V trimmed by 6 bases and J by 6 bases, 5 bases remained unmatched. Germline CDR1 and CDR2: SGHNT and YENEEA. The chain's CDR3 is CASSLTSGAEQYF. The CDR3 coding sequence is TGTGCCAGCAGTCTCACTAGCGGGGCCGAGCAGTACTTC.